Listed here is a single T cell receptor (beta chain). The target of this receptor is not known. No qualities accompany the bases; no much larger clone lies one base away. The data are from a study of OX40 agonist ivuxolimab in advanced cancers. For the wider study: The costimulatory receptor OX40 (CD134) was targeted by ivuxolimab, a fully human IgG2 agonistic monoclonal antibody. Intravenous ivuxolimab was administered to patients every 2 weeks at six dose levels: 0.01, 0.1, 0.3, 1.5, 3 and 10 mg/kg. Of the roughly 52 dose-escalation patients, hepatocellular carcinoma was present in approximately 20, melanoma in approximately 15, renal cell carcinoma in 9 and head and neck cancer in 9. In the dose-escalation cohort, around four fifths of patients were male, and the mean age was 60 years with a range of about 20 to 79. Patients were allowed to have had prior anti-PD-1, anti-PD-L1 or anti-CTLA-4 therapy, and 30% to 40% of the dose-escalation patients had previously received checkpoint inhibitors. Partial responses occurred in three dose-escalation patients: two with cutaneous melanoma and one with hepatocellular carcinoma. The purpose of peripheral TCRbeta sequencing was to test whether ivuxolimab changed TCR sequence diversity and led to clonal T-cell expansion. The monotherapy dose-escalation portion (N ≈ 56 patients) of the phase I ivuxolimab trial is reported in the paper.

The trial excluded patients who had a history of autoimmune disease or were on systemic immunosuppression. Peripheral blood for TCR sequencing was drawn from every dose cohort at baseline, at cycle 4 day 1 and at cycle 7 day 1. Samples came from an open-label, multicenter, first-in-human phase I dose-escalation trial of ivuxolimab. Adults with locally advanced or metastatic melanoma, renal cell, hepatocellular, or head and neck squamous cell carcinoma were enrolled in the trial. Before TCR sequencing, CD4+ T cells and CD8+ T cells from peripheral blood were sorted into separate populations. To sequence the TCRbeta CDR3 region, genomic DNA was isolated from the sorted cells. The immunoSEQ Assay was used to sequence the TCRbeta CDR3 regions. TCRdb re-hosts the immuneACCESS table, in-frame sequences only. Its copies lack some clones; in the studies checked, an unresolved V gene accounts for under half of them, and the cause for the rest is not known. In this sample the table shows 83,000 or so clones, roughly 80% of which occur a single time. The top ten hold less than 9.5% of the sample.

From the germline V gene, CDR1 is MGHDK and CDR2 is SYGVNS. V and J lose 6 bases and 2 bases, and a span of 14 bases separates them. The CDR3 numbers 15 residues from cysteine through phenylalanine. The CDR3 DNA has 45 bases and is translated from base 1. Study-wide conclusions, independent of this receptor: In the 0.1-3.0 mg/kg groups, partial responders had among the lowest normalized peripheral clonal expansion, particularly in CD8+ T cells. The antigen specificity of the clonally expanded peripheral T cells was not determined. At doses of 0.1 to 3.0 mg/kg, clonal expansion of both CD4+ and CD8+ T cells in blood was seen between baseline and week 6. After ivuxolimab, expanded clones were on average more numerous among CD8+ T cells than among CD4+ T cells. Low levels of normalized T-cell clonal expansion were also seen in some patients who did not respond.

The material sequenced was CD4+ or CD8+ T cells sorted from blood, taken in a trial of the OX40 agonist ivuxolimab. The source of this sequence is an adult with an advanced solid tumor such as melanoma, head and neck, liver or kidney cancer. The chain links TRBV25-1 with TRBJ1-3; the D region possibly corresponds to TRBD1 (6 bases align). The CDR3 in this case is CASSLAGAAGNTIYF. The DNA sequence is TGTGCCAGCAGCTTGGCAGGGGCGGCTGGAAACACCATATATTTT.